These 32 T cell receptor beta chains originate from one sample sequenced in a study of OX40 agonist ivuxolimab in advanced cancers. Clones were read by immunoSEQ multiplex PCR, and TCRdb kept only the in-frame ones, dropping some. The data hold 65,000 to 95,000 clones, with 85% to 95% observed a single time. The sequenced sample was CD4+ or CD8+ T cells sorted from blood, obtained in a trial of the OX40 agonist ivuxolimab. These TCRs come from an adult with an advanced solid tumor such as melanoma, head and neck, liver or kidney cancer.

CDR3 in DNA: TGTGCCAGCAGCTCGACGCCGGCAGATTCACCCCTCCACTTT. Its translation: CASSSTPADSPLHF. This chain uses TRBV7-3 with TRBJ1-6; unclear D gene. V lost 4 bases to trimming and J lost 8 bases, with 12 bases between them. The CDR3 runs to 14 residues. Germline CDR1 reads SGHTA; CDR2 reads FQGTGA.

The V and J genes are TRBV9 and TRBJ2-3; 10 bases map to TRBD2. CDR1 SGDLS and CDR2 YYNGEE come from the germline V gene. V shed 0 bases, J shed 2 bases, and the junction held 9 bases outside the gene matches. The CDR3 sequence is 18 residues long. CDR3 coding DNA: TGTGCCAGCAGCGTAGCTAAAGCGGGGGGGCCTAACACAGATACGCAGTATTTT. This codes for CASSVAKAGGPNTDTQYF. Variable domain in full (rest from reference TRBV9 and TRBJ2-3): DSGVTQTPKHLITATGQRVTLRCSPRSGDLSVYWYQQSLDQGLQFLIQYYNGEERAKGNILERFSAQQFPDLHSELNLSSLELGDSALYFCASSVAKAGGPNTDTQYFGPGTRLTVL.

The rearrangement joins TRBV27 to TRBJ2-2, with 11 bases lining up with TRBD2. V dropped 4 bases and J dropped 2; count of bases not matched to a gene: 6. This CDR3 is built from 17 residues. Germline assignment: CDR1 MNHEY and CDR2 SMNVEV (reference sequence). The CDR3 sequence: CASSSGLAAVNTGELFF. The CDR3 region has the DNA TGTGCCAGCAGTTCGGGACTAGCGGCTGTCAACACCGGGGAGCTGTTTTTT.

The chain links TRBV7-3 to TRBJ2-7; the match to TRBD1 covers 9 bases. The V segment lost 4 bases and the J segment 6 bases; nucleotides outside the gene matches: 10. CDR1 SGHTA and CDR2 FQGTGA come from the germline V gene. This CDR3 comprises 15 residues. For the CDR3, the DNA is TGTGCCAGCAGCTCGGTTGGGGGACAGGGAAGCGAGCAGTACTTC. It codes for CASSSVGGQGSEQYF.

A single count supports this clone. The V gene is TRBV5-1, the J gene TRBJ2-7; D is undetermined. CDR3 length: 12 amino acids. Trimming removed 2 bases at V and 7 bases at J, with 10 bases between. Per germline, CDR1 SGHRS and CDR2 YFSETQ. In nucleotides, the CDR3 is TGCGCCAGCAGCTTAACCCCGAGGGAGCAGTACTTC. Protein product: CASSLTPREQYF. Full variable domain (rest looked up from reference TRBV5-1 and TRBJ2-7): KAGVTQTPRYLIKTRGQQVTLSCSPISGHRSVSWYQQTPGQGLQFLFEYFSETQRNKGNFPGRFSGRQFSNSRSEMNVSTLELGDSALYLCASSLTPREQYFGPGTRLTVT.

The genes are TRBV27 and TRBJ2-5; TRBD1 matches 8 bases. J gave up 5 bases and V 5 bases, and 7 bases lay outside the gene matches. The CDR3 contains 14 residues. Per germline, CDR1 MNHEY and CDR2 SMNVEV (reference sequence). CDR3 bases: TGTGCCAGCAGTAGCCAGGGGGCCAGGGAGACCCAGTACTTC. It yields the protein CASSSQGARETQYF.

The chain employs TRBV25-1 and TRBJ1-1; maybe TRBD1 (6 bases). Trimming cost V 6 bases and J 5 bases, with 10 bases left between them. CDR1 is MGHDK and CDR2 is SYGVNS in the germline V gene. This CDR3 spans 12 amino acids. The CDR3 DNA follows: TGTGCCAGCAGCGGACAGTTAACTGAAGCTTTCTTT. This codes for CASSGQLTEAFF.

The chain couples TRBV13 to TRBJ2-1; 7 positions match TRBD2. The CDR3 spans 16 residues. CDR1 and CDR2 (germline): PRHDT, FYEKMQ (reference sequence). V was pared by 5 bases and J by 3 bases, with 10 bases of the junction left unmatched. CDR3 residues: CASSRGGTRYYNEQFF. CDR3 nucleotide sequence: TGTGCCAGCAGCCGCGGGGGAACTAGATACTACAATGAGCAGTTCTTC.

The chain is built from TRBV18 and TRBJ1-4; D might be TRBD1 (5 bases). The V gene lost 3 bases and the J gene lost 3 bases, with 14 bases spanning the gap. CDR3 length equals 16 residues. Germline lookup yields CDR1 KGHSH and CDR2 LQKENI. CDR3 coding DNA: TGTGCCAGCTCACCTAGTCCCTTGGGGGCTAATGAAAAACTGTTTTTT. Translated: CASSPSPLGANEKLFF.

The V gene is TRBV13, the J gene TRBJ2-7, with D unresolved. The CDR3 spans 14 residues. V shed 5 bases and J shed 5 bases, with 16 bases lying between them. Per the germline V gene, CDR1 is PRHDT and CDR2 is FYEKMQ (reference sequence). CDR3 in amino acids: CASSPLGPAHEQYF. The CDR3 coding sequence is TGTGCCAGCAGCCCCCTAGGGCCGGCCCACGAGCAGTACTTC.

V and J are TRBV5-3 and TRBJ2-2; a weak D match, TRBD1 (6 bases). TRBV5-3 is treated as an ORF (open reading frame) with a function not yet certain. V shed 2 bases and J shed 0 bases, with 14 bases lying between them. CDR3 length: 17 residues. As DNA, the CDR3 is TGTGCCAGAAGCTTAGGACCGGGACACACGAACACCGGGGAGCTGTTTTTT. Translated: CARSLGPGHTNTGELFF.

The CDR3 DNA reads as TGTGCCAGCAGCGCTAGCGGGGGGGAGACCCAGTACTTC. Protein: CASSASGGETQYF. V is TRBV9 and J is TRBJ2-5; the match to TRBD2 covers 11 bases. CDR3 size: 13 residues. Germline assignment: CDR1 SGDLS and CDR2 YYNGEE. Losses at the gene ends were 3 bases for V and 5 bases for J; bases not matched to a gene: 0. Complete variable domain (other parts from reference TRBV9 and TRBJ2-5): DSGVTQTPKHLITATGQRVTLRCSPRSGDLSVYWYQQSLDQGLQFLIQYYNGEERAKGNILERFSAQQFPDLHSELNLSSLELGDSALYFCASSASGGETQYFGPGTRLLVL.

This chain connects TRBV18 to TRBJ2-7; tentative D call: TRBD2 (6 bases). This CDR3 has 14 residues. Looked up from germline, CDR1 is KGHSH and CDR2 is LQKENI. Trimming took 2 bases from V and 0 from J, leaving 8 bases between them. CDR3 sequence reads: CASSPYGSSYEQYF. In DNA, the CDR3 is TGTGCCAGCTCACCATACGGGAGCTCCTACGAGCAGTACTTC.

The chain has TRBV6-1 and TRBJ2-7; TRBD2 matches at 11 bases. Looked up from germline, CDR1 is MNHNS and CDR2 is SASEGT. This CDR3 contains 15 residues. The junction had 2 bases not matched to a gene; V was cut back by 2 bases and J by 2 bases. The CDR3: CASSEFSGGAYEQYF. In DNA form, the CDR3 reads TGTGCCAGCAGTGAATTTAGCGGGGGGGCCTACGAGCAGTACTTC.

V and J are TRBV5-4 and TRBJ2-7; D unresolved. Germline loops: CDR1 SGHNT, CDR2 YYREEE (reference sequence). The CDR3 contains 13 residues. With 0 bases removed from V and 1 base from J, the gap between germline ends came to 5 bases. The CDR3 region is CASSLVESYEQYF. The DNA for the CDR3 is TGTGCCAGCAGCTTGGTGGAGTCCTACGAGCAGTACTTC.

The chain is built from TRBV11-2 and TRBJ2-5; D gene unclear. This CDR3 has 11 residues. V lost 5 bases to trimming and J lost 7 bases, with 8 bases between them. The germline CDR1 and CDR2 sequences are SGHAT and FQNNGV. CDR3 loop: CASSGLATQYF. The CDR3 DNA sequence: TGTGCCAGCAGCGGGCTGGCGACCCAGTACTTC. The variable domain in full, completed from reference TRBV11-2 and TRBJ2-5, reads EAGVAQSPRYKIIEKRQSVAFWCNPISGHATLYWYQQILGQGPKLLIQFQNNGVVDDSQLPKDRFSAERLKGVDSTLKIQPAKLEDSAVYLCASSGLATQYFGPGTRLLVL.

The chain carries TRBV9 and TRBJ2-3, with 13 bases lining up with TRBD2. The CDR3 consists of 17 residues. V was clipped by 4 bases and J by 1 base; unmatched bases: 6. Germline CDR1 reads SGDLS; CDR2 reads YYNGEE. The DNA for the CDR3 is TGTGCCAGCAGCCCCCGGACTAGCGGGGGTCGCACAGATACGCAGTATTTT. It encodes CASSPRTSGGRTDTQYF.

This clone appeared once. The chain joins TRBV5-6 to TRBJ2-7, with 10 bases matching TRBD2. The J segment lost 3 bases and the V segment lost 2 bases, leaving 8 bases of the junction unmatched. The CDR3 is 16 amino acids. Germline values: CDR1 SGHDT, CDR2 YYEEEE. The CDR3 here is CASSLDLAGEFYEQYF. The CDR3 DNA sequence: TGTGCCAGCAGCTTAGACCTAGCGGGGGAGTTCTACGAGCAGTACTTC. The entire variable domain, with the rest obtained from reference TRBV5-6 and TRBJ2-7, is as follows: DAGVTQSPTHLIKTRGQQVTLRCSPKSGHDTVSWYQQALGQGPQFIFQYYEEEERQRGNFPDRFSGHQFPNYSSELNVNALLLGDSALYLCASSLDLAGEFYEQYFGPGTRLTVT.

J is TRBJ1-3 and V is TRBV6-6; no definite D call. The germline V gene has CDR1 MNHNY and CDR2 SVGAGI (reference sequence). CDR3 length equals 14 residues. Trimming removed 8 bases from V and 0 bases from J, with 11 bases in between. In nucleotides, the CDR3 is TGTGCCAGCTCTCTTCCGGGCTCTGGAAACACCATATATTTT. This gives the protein CASSLPGSGNTIYF.

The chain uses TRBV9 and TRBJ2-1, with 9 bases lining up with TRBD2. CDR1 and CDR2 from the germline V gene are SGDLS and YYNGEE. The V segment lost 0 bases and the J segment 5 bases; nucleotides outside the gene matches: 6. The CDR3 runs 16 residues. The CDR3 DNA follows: TGTGCCAGCAGCGTAGTGCGTAGCGGGGGCAACAATGAGCAGTTCTTC. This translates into CASSVVRSGGNNEQFF.

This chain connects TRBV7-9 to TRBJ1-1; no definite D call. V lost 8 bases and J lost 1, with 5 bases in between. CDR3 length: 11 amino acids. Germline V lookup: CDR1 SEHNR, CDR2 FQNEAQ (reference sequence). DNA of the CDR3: TGTGCCAGCTATGAGAACACTGAAGCTTTCTTT. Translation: CASYENTEAFF.

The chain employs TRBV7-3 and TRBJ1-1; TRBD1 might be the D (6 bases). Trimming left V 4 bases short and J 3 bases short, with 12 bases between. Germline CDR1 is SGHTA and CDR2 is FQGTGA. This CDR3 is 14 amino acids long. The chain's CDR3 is CASSSDGGHTEAFF. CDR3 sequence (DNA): TGTGCCAGCAGCTCGGACGGGGGGCACACTGAAGCTTTCTTT. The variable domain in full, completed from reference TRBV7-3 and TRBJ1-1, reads GAGVSQTPSNKVTEKGKYVELRCDPISGHTALYWYRQSLGQGPEFLIYFQGTGAADDSGLPNDRFFAVRPEGSVSTLKIQRTERGDSAVYLCASSSDGGHTEAFFGQGTRLTVV.

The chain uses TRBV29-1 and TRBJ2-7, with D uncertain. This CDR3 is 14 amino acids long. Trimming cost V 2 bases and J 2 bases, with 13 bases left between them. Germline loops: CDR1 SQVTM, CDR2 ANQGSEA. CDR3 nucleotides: TGCAGCGTTGAAAGTACGGTGGCGCCCTACGAGCAGTACTTC. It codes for CSVESTVAPYEQYF.

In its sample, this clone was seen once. The CDR3 is CASSQDREGFYGYTF. Written as DNA, the CDR3 is TGCGCCAGCAGCCAAGATAGGGAGGGGTTCTATGGCTACACCTTC. V and J are TRBV4-1 and TRBJ1-2; TRBD1 might be the D (5 bases). Trimming removed 0 bases at V and 4 bases at J, with 12 bases between. CDR1 and CDR2 (germline): MGHRA, YSYEKL. The CDR3 contains 15 residues.

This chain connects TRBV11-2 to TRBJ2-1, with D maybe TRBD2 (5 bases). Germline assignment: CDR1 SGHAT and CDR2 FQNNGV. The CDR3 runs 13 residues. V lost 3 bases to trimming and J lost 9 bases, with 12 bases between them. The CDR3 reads CASSLNGDSEQFF. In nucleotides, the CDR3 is TGTGCCAGCAGCTTGAACGGGGATAGTGAGCAGTTCTTC.

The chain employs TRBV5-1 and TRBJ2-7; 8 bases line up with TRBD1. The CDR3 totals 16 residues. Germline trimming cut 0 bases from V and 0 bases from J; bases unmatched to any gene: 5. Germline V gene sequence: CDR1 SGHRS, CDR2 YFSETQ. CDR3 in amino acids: CASSLDPGTGSYEQYF. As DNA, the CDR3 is TGCGCCAGCAGCTTGGACCCCGGGACAGGCTCCTACGAGCAGTACTTC.

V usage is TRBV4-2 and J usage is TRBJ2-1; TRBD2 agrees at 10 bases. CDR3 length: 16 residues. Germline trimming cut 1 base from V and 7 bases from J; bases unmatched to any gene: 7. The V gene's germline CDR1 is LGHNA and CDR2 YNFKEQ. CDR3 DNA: TGTGCCAGCAGCCAAGCGGGAGCGGGGGGGACGAATGAGCAGTTCTTC. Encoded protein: CASSQAGAGGTNEQFF.

This chain's CDR3 is CASSPPGADTQYF. In DNA, the CDR3 is TGTGCCAGCTCACCCCCCGGGGCGGATACGCAGTATTTT. V usage is TRBV18 and J usage is TRBJ2-3; D could derive from TRBD1 or TRBD2 (5 bases each). V gave up 3 bases and J gave up 6 bases, with 10 bases separating them. Germline-derived CDR1 and CDR2 are KGHSH and LQKENI. This CDR3 comprises 13 residues.

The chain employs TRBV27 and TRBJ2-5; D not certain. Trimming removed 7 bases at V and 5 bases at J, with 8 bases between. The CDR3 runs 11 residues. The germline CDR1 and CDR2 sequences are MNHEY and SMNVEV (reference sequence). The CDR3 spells CASTLGETQYF. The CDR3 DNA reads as TGTGCCAGCACCCTCGGGGAGACCCAGTACTTC.

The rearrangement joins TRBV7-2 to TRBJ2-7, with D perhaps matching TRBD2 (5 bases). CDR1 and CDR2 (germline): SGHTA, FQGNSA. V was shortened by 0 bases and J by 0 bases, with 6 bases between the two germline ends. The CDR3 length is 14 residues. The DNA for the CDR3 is TGTGCCAGCAGCTTAGCGGGGAGCTCCTACGAGCAGTACTTC. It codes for CASSLAGSSYEQYF.

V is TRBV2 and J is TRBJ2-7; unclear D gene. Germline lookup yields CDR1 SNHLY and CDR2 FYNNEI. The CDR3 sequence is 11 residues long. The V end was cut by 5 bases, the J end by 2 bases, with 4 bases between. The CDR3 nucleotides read TGTGCCAGCAGTCCTACCTACGAGCAGTACTTC. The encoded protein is CASSPTYEQYF.

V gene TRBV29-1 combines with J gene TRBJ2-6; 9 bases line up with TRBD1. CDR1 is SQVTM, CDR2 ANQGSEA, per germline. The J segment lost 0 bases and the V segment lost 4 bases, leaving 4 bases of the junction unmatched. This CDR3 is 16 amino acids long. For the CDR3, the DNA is TGCAGCGTTGTGGGACAGGGTGACTCTGGGGCCAACGTCCTGACTTTC. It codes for CSVVGQGDSGANVLTF.